This T cell receptor (beta chain) stems from a study of naive and memory T cell subsets. This clonotype was detected many times. An equimolar mix of two oligonucleotides served as the beta constant-region primer for TRBC1 and TRBC2. TCRdb independently ran MiXCR on the UMI-ligation and nested PCR reads; one entry per CDR3 protein. Among some 100,000 distinct CDR3 sequences listed, over 7% were seen once. Sequences were obtained from central memory CD4+ T cells from blood. This TCR came from a human donor in good health.

In nucleotides, the CDR3 is TGTGCCAGCACCGACCTCAATGAGCAGTTCTTC. This codes for CASTDLNEQFF. The chain couples TRBV12-3 or TRBV12-4 to TRBJ2-1; D gene uncertain. The CDR3 has 11 amino acids. The ends were cut back, 7 bases at V and 6 bases at J, with 7 bases in the middle.